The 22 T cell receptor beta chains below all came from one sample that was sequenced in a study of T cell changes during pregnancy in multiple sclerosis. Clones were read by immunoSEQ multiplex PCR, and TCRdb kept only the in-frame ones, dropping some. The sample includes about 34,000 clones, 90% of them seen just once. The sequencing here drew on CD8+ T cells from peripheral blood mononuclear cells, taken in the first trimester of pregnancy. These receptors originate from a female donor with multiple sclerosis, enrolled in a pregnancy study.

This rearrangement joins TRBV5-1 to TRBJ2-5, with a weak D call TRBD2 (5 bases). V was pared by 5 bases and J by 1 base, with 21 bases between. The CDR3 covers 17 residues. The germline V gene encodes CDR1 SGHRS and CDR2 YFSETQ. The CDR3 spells CASRGFLKGSSQETQYF. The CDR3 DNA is TGCGCCAGCAGAGGATTTTTAAAAGGGAGTAGCCAAGAGACCCAGTACTTC.

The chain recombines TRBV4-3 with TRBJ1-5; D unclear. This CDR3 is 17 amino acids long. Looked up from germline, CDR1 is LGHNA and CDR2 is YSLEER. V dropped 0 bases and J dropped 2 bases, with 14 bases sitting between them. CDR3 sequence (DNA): TGCGCCAGCAGCCAAGAATTATGGCCAATGGGCAATCAGCCCCAGCATTTT. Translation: CASSQELWPMGNQPQHF.

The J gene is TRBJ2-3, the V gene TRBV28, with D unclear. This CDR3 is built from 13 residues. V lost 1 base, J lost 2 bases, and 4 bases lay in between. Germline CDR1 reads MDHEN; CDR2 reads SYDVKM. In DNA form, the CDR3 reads TGTGCCAGCAGTTTATATAACACAGATACGCAGTATTTT. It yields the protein CASSLYNTDTQYF.

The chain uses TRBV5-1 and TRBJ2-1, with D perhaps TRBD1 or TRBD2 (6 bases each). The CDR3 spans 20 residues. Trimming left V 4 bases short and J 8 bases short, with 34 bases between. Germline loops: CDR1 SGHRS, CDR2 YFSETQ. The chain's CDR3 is CASSVDSPGSGVYLRYEQFF. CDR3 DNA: TGCGCCAGCAGCGTGGACAGCCCCGGCTCGGGGGTTTATCTACGTTATGAGCAGTTCTTC. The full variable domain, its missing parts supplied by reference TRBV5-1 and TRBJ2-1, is KAGVTQTPRYLIKTRGQQVTLSCSPISGHRSVSWYQQTPGQGLQFLFEYFSETQRNKGNFPGRFSGRQFSNSRSEMNVSTLELGDSALYLCASSVDSPGSGVYLRYEQFFGPGTRLTVL.

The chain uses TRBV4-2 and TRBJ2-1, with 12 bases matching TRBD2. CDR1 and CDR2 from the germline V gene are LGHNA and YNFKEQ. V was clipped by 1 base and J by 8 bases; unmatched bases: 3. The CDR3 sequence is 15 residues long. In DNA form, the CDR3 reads TGTGCCAGCAGCCAAGGACTAGCGGGAGACGATGAGCAGTTCTTC. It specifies CASSQGLAGDDEQFF.

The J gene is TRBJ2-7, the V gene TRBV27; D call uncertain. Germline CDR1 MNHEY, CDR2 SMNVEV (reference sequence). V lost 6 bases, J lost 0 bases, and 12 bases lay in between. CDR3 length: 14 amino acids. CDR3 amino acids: CASSYSAFSYEQYF. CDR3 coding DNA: TGTGCCAGCAGCTACAGTGCGTTCTCCTACGAGCAGTACTTC.

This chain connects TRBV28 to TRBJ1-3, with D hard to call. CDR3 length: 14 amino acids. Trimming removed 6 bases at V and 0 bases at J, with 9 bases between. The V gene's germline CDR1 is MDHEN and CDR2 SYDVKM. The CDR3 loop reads CASRGGISGNTIYF. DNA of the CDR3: TGTGCCAGCAGGGGAGGGATCTCTGGAAACACCATATATTTT.

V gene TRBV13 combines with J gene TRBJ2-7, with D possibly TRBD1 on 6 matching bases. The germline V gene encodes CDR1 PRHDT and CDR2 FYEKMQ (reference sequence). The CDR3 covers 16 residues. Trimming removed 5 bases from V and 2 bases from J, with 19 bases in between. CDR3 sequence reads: CASSAQTGTPPYEQYF. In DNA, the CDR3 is TGTGCCAGCAGCGCCCAGACAGGAACCCCACCCTACGAGCAGTACTTC.

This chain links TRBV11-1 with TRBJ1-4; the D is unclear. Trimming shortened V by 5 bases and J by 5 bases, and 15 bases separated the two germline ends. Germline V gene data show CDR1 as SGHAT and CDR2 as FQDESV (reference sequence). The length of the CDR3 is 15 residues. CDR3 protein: CASSPSMEGNEKLFF. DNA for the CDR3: TGTGCCAGCAGCCCGAGCATGGAGGGAAATGAAAAACTGTTTTTT.

The CDR3 DNA is TGTGCCAGTAGGCCCCTAGCGAACACTGAAGCTTTCTTT. Translation: CASRPLANTEAFF. The rearrangement links TRBV19 to TRBJ1-1, with D hard to call. Between the trimmed V and J ends, which lost 6 bases and 1 base, there was a span of 9 bases. Germline-derived CDR1 and CDR2 are LNHDA and SQIVND (reference sequence). There are 13 residues in the CDR3.

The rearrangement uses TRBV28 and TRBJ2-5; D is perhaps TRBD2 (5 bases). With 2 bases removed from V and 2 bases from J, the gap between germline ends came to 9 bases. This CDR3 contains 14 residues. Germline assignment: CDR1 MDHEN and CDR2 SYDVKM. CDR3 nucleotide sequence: TGTGCCAGCAGTTTACCCCTAGCTCAAGAGACCCAGTACTTC. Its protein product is CASSLPLAQETQYF.

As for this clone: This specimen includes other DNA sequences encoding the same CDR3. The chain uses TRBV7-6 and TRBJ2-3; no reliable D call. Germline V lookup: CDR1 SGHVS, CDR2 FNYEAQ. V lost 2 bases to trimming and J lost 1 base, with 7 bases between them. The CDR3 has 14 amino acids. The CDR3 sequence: CASSLYGGTDTQYF. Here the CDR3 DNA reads TGTGCCAGCAGCTTATATGGAGGCACAGATACGCAGTATTTT.

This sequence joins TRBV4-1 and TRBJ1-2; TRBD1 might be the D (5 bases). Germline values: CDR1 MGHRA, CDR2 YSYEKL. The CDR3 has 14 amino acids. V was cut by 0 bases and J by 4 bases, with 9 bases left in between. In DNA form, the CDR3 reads TGCGCCAGCAGCCAAGAACAGGAAAGCTATGGCTACACCTTC. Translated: CASSQEQESYGYTF.

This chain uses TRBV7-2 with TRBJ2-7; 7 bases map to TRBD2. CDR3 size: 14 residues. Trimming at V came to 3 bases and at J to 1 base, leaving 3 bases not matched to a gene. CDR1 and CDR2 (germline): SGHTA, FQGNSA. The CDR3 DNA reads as TGTGCCAGCAGCTTCGTTAGCGGGTCCTACGAGCAGTACTTC. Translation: CASSFVSGSYEQYF.

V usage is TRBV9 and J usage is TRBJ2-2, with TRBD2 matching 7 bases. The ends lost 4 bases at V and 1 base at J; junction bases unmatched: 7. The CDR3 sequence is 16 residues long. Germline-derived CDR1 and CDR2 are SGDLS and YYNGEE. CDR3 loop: CASSPRQRENTGELFF. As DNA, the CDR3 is TGTGCCAGCAGCCCCCGGCAGCGGGAGAACACCGGGGAGCTGTTTTTT.

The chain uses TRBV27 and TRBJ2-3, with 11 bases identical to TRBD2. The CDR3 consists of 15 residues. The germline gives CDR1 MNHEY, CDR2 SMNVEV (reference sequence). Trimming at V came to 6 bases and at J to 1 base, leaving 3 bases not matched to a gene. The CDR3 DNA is TGTGCCAGCAGGGTAGCGGGAGGGGGCACAGATACGCAGTATTTT. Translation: CASRVAGGGTDTQYF.

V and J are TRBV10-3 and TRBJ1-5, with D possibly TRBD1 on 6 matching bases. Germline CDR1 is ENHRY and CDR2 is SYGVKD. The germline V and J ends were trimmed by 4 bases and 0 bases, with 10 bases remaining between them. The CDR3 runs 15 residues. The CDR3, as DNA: TGTGCCATCAGTGCGGACAGAAATAGCAATCAGCCCCAGCATTTT. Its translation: CAISADRNSNQPQHF.

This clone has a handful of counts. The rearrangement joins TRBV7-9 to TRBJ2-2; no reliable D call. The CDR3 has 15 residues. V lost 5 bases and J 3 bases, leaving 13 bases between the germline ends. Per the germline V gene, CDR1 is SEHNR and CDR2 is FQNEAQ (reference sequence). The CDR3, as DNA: TGTGCCAGCAGCCTACAAACAGATCACACCGGGGAGCTGTTTTTT. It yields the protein CASSLQTDHTGELFF.

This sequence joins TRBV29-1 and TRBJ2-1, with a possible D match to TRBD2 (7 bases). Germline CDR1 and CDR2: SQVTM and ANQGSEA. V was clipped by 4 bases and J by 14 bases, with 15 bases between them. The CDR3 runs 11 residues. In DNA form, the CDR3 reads TGCAGCGTTGGAGGGGGGCGGGGGAAGTTCTTC. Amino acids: CSVGGGRGKFF.

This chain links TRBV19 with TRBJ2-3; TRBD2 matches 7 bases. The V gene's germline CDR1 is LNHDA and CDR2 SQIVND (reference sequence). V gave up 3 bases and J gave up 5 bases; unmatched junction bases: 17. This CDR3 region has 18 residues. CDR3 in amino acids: CASSIRPVSGHEGDTQYF. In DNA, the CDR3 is TGTGCCAGTAGTATTCGACCCGTTAGCGGGCATGAGGGAGATACGCAGTATTTT.

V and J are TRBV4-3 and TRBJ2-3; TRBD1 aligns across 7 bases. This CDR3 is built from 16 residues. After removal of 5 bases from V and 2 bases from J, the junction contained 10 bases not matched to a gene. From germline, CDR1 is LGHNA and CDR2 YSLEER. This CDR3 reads CASSGTGEWTTDTQYF. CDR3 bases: TGCGCCAGCAGCGGAACAGGGGAATGGACCACAGATACGCAGTATTTT.

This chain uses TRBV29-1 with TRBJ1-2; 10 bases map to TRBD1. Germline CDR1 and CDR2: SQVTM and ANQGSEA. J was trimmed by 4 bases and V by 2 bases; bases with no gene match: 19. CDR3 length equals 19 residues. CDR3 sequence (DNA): TGCAGCGTTGAAAGTAGAATTCTGACAGGGGGCGCAGGGAGCTATGGCTACACCTTC. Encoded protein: CSVESRILTGGAGSYGYTF.